One TCR beta chain is described in this entry. Its antigen is not identified. The V end was cut by 6 bases, the J end by 3 bases, with 6 bases between. The germline CDR1 and CDR2 sequences are ENHRY and SYGVKD. The CDR3 covers 11 residues. The sample is drawn from a study of CD8+CD57+ T cells in acquired aplastic anemia. Study-level information: Sorted CD4+ and CD8+ cells gave an average of roughly 3 ug of DNA. Findings and caveats of the study: Between patients and controls, about 30 CD8+ CDR3 sequences were found in common. Researchers reported that CD8+ Simpson's diversity was not significantly different in patients versus controls.

Genomic DNA provided the template from which TCR beta VDJ and CDR3 profiles were obtained. MiXCR was run by TCRdb on the reads, yielding one entry per CDR3 protein. The data contain roughly 180,000 distinct CDR3 sequences, less than 65% of them singletons. The gene calls are TRBV10-3 and TRBJ2-7; no clear D. The receptor's source is a human donor with severe aplastic anemia or a healthy control (not recorded which). Sequences were obtained from sorted CD4+, CD8+, or CD8+CD57+ T cells (not recorded which) from PBMCs. For the CDR3, the DNA is TGTGCCATCAGCGATAACTACGAGCAGTACTTC. This gives the protein CAISDNYEQYF.